This entry lists 27 T cell receptor beta chains sequenced from one sample in a study of Graves' ophthalmopathy and Graves' hyperthyroidism. The study amplified TCR beta CDR3 regions using RNA transcripts. Scientists carried out first-round RT-PCR using HTBI primers and then a second-round multiplex PCR. In TCRdb, the multiplex PCR reads were re-called with MiXCR into one record per CDR3 protein. The profile shows some 240,000 distinct CDR3 sequences, around 42% of them singletons. The sample taken for sequencing was peripheral blood. The source is an adult man with Graves' ophthalmopathy.

The chain has TRBV9 and TRBJ1-1; a weak D match, TRBD1 (5 bases). Germline-derived CDR1 and CDR2 are SGDLS and YYNGEE. Trimming took 5 bases from V and 0 from J, leaving 11 bases between them. This CDR3 comprises 14 residues. CDR3 residues: CASSSRVVNTEAFF. CDR3 DNA sequence: TGTGCCAGCAGTTCCAGGGTTGTGAACACTGAAGCTTTCTTT.

This clonotype was picked up a small number of times. The chain links TRBV7-3 to TRBJ2-2; D ambiguous. The germline V gene has CDR1 SGHTA and CDR2 FQGTGA. This CDR3 spans 12 amino acids. Trimming took 5 bases from V and 3 from J, leaving 4 bases between them. CDR3 in DNA: TGTGCCAGCAGCCCGTACACCGGGGAGCTGTTTTTT. Encoded protein: CASSPYTGELFF.

Note on this clonotype: The junction departs from the called germline gene at one end, perhaps through a read error. The chain uses TRBV7-7 and TRBJ2-3; D not resolved. The germline V gene encodes CDR1 SSHAT and CDR2 FNYEAQ (reference sequence). The CDR3 length is 13 residues. The CDR3 protein is CASSLGLDDTQYF. The CDR3 DNA is TGTGCTAGCAGCTTAGGCCTAGATGATACGCAGTATTTT.

This clonotype was seen more than once but under ten times. The chain has TRBV11-1 and TRBJ1-2; 9 nucleotides align to TRBD1. J gave up 6 bases and V 5 bases, and 4 bases lay outside the gene matches. Germline V CDR1 and CDR2: SGHAT, FQDESV (reference sequence). The CDR3 has 13 amino acids. The DNA for the CDR3 is TGTGCCAGCAGCATGGGACAGGGAGATGGCTACACCTTC. As protein: CASSMGQGDGYTF. The variable domain in full, with the rest retrieved from reference TRBV11-1 and TRBJ1-2, is EAEVAQSPRYKITEKSQAVAFWCDPISGHATLYWYRQILGQGPELLVQFQDESVVDDSQLPKDRFSAERLKGVDSTLKIQPAELGDSAMYLCASSMGQGDGYTFGSGTRLTVV.

In its sample, this clonotype was seen many times. The chain joins TRBV25-1 to TRBJ1-5; 7 bases align to TRBD1. V dropped 4 bases and J dropped 6; count of bases not matched to a gene: 9. Germline V gene sequence: CDR1 MGHDK, CDR2 SYGVNS. The CDR3 covers 15 residues. In DNA, the CDR3 is TGTGCCAGCAGTGCCCAGGGGGGTCGGGGTCAGCCCCAGCATTTT. It encodes CASSAQGGRGQPQHF. Full variable domain (missing parts from reference TRBV25-1 and TRBJ1-5): EADIYQTPRYLVIGTGKKITLECSQTMGHDKMYWYQQDPGMELHLIHYSYGVNSTEKGDLSSESTVSRIRTEHFPLTLESARPSHTSQYLCASSAQGGRGQPQHFGDGTRLSIL.

This sequence joins TRBV24-1 and TRBJ2-5; D may match TRBD1 or TRBD2 (5 bases each). CDR3 length: 12 amino acids. Germline CDR1 is KGHDR and CDR2 is SFDVKD. V lost 11 bases, J lost 5 bases, and 14 bases lay in between. The CDR3 loop is CASGGGKETQYF. The CDR3 nucleotides read TGTGCCAGTGGTGGGGGAAAGGAGACCCAGTACTTC.

The chain joins TRBV7-2 to TRBJ2-5; D could derive from TRBD1 or TRBD2 (6 bases each). The CDR3 totals 16 residues. Germline V gene lookup returns CDR1 SGHTA and CDR2 FQGNSA. Deletions cut 8 bases from V and 7 bases from J, with 26 bases between. For the CDR3, the DNA is TGTGCCAGCTCACCTCCTGGGGGCAGCGGGCTCGGGACCCAGTACTTC. Protein sequence: CASSPPGGSGLGTQYF.

This clonotype was recorded once. This chain connects TRBV11-1 to TRBJ2-5, with 10 bases identical to TRBD2. J gave up 5 bases and V 4 bases, and 4 bases lay outside the gene matches. The CDR3 extends over 14 amino acids. The V gene's germline CDR1 is SGHAT and CDR2 FQDESV (reference sequence). CDR3 loop: CASSSSGRAETQYF. The CDR3 bases are TGTGCCAGCAGCTCCAGCGGGAGGGCCGAGACCCAGTACTTC.

This clonotype was counted many times. The chain recombines TRBV6-5 with TRBJ1-1; the D is unclear. Germline-derived CDR1 and CDR2 are MNHEY and SVGAGI. CDR3 size: 14 residues. The V and J ends lost 0 bases and 3 bases respectively, with 8 bases between them. CDR3 DNA sequence: TGTGCCAGCAGTTACTCACGAGGAGACACTGAAGCTTTCTTT. The encoded protein is CASSYSRGDTEAFF.

The V and J genes are TRBV12-3 or TRBV12-4 and TRBJ2-6; D is unresolved. This CDR3 region has 13 residues. Trimming removed 2 bases at V and 6 bases at J, with 5 bases between. DNA of the CDR3: TGTGCCAGCAGTTTACTGAAGGCCAACGTCCTGACTTTC. Translation: CASSLLKANVLTF.

This clonotype was seen a few times. The chain uses TRBV7-9 and TRBJ1-3; 8 nucleotides agree with TRBD1. V lost 7 bases to trimming and J lost 1 base; unmatched junction nucleotides: 12. Germline V lookup: CDR1 SEHNR, CDR2 FQNEAQ (reference sequence). The CDR3 has 17 amino acids. The chain's CDR3 is CASMPRQGRLSGNTIYF. The CDR3 nucleotides read TGTGCCAGCATGCCTCGACAGGGGAGGTTATCTGGAAACACCATATATTTT. The full variable domain, with the rest looked up from reference TRBV7-9 and TRBJ1-3, is DTGVSQNPRHKITKRGQNVTFRCDPISEHNRLYWYRQTLGQGPEFLTYFQNEAQLEKSRLLSDRFSAERPKGSFSTLEIQRTEQGDSAMYLCASMPRQGRLSGNTIYFGEGSWLTVV.

The chain joins TRBV13 to TRBJ2-6, with 8 nucleotides matching TRBD2. V trimming: 5 bases; J trimming: 0 bases; junction bases outside the gene matches: 6. Looked up from germline, CDR1 is PRHDT and CDR2 is FYEKMQ (reference sequence). This CDR3 contains 17 residues. In nucleotides, the CDR3 is TGTGCCAGCAGCCCTCGGGGGACTAGCTCTGGGGCCAACGTCCTGACTTTC. It is translated as CASSPRGTSSGANVLTF.

Concerning this clonotype itself: An end of the junction does not agree with germline; a read error may underlie this. This chain joins TRBV4-2 and TRBJ2-7; TRBD1 agrees at 7 bases. The CDR3 loop spans 15 amino acids. Germline V lookup: CDR1 LGHNA, CDR2 YNFKEQ. The CDR3 reads CASSLIRDSRYDQYF. The DNA for the CDR3 is TGTGCCAGCAGTCTCATCCGGGACAGCCGGTACGACCAGTACTTC.

In its sample, this clonotype was seen a few times. The chain couples TRBV7-9 to TRBJ1-2; TRBD1 might be the D (5 bases). This CDR3 is built from 13 residues. Per the germline V gene, CDR1 is SEHNR and CDR2 is FQNEAQ (reference sequence). CDR3 nucleotides: TGTGTCTATGGGGGTGTTACTAACTATGGCTACACCTTC. This codes for CVYGGVTNYGYTF.

The J gene is TRBJ2-7, the V gene TRBV20-1, with 7 bases aligning to TRBD2. Per the germline V gene, CDR1 is DFQATT and CDR2 is SNEGSKA (reference sequence). Trimming removed 1 base from V and 0 bases from J; junction bases left unmatched: 12. The CDR3 covers 17 residues. CDR3 sequence: CSARGVRGTISSYEQYF. CDR3 in DNA: TGCAGTGCTAGAGGAGTGCGTGGGACTATCAGCTCCTACGAGCAGTACTTC.

This clonotype was recorded a few times. The genes are TRBV5-6 and TRBJ1-1; perhaps TRBD1 as D (6 bases). Trimming shortened V by 1 base and J by 0 bases, and 10 bases separated the two germline ends. From germline, CDR1 is SGHDT and CDR2 YYEEEE. The CDR3 is 15 amino acids. CDR3 loop: CASSLRGILNTEAFF. CDR3 nucleotides: TGTGCCAGCAGCTTGAGGGGGATATTGAACACTGAAGCTTTCTTT.

The chain is built from TRBV9 and TRBJ2-7; D unclear. Trimming took 4 bases from V and 3 from J, leaving 14 bases between them. Germline assignment: CDR1 SGDLS and CDR2 YYNGEE. The CDR3 totals 14 residues. CDR3 sequence: CASSPRTRVYEQYF. The CDR3 DNA reads as TGTGCCAGCAGCCCGAGGACCCGGGTCTACGAGCAGTACTTC.

To note about this clonotype: A much larger clonotype is one base distant, so this may be a read error. Because the CDR3 is missing its conserved closing phenylalanine or tryptophan, this is likely a read error. The CDR3 DNA sequence: TGCGCCAGCAGTGAGGGCAGGGCTAACTATGGCTACACCCTC. Its translation: CASSEGRANYGYTL. The chain is built from TRBV10-2 and TRBJ1-2; TRBD1 is a possible D gene (5 bases). Trimming cost V 2 bases and J 0 bases, with 7 bases left between them. Germline V lookup: CDR1 WSHSY, CDR2 SAAADI. This CDR3 is built from 14 residues.

The rearrangement uses TRBV7-9 and TRBJ2-1; D perhaps matches TRBD1 (5 bases). Germline V gene sequence: CDR1 SEHNR, CDR2 FQNEAQ (reference sequence). The V and J ends lost 5 bases and 5 bases respectively, with 7 bases between them. The CDR3 has 12 residues. CDR3 residues: CASSPGNNEQFF. The CDR3 bases are TGTGCCAGCAGCCCAGGGAACAATGAGCAGTTCTTC.

DNA of the CDR3: TGTGCCAGCAGTTTTCTTGAAGGCTACACCTTC. Translation gives CASSFLEGYTF. The chain carries TRBV28 and TRBJ1-2, with D unresolved. There are 11 residues in the CDR3. CDR1 and CDR2 (germline): MDHEN, SYDVKM. Trimming removed 3 bases from V and 8 bases from J, with 7 bases in between.

The chain carries TRBV5-1 and TRBJ2-2; TRBD2 might be the D (5 bases). The CDR3 extends over 13 amino acids. From germline, CDR1 is SGHRS and CDR2 YFSETQ. V lost 5 bases and J 7 bases, leaving 12 bases between the germline ends. CDR3 amino acids: CASRDSLVGELFF. Written as DNA, the CDR3 is TGCGCCAGCAGGGACTCACTCGTCGGGGAGCTGTTTTTT.

This sequence joins TRBV12-3 or TRBV12-4 and TRBJ2-5, with 10 bases matching TRBD1. Losses at the gene ends were 6 bases for V and 5 bases for J; bases not matched to a gene: 6. The CDR3 totals 14 residues. CDR3 DNA sequence: TGTGCCAGCAGACTAGGGACAGGGGTGGAGACCCAGTACTTC. As protein: CASRLGTGVETQYF.

The chain links TRBV4-1 to TRBJ1-5; possible D gene TRBD1, 5 bases. Trimming shortened V by 0 bases and J by 7 bases, and 13 bases separated the two germline ends. This CDR3 comprises 15 residues. Germline-derived CDR1 and CDR2 are MGHRA and YSYEKL. CDR3 sequence: CASSQDSQGRQPQHF. The CDR3 DNA reads as TGCGCCAGCAGCCAAGATAGTCAGGGACGACAGCCCCAGCATTTT.

The V gene is TRBV29-1, the J gene TRBJ1-3, with a weak D call TRBD1 (6 bases). CDR1 SQVTM and CDR2 ANQGSEA come from the germline V gene. The CDR3 is made up of 12 amino acids. Trimming left V 7 bases short and J 3 bases short, with 10 bases between. Written as DNA, the CDR3 is TGCAGCGCTTTGACAGGTGGAAACACCATATATTTT. This translates into CSALTGGNTIYF.

The CDR3 loop is CATNRDPTGELFF. The CDR3 DNA reads as TGTGCCACCAACCGGGACCCCACCGGGGAGCTGTTTTTT. The chain is built from TRBV24-1 and TRBJ2-2; D is tentatively TRBD1 or TRBD2 (5 bases each). CDR1 is KGHDR and CDR2 is SFDVKD in the germline V gene. Trimming pared 8 bases from V and 4 bases from J, leaving 10 bases between. The CDR3 spans 13 residues.

There are many counts of this clonotype. The V and J genes are TRBV20-1 and TRBJ1-1; D might be TRBD1 (5 bases). CDR1 is DFQATT and CDR2 is SNEGSKA in the germline V gene (reference sequence). The CDR3 length is 13 residues. V lost 6 bases and J lost 4, with 15 bases in between. The DNA of the CDR3 is TGCAGTGCGAGCTCCACCGGGGGCACTGAAGCTTTCTTT. This sequence encodes CSASSTGGTEAFF.

The genes are TRBV12-3 or TRBV12-4 and TRBJ2-5; TRBD2 aligns across 8 bases. J was trimmed by 6 bases and V by 7 bases; bases with no gene match: 16. The CDR3 extends over 16 amino acids. CDR3 nucleotides: TGTGCCAGCACTGAGGGGACAAGGGGCGGGAGGCAGACCCAGTACTTC. This encodes CASTEGTRGGRQTQYF.